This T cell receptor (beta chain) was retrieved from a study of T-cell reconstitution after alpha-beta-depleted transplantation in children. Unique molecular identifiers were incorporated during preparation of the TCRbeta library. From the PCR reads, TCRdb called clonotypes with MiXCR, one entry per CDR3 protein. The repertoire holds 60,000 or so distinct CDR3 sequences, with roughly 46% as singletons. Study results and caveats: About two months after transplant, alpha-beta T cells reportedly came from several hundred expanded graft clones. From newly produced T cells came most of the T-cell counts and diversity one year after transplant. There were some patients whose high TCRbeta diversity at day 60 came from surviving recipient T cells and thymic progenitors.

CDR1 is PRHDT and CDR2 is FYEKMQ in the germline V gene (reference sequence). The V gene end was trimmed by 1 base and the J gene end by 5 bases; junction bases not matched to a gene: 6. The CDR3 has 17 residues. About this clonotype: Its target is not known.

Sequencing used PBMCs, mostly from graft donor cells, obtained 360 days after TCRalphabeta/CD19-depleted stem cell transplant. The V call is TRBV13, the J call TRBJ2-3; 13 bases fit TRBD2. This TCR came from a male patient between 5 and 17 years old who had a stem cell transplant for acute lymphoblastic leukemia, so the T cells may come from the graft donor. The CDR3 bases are TGTGCCAGCAGCTTAGCAGGACTAGCGGGGGTTGAAGATACGCAGTATTTT. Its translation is CASSLAGLAGVEDTQYF.